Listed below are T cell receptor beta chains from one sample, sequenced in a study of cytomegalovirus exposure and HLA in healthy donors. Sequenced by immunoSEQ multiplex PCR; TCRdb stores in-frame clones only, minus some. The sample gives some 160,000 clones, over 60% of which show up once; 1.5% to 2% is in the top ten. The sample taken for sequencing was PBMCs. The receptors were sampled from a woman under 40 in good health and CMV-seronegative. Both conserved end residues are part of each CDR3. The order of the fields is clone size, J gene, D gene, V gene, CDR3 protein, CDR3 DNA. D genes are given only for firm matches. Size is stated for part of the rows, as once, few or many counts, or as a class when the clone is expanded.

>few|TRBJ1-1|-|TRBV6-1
CASTRGGRGAEAFF
TGTGCCAGCACCCGGGGGGGGCGGGGAGCTGAAGCTTTCTTT
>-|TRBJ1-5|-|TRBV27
CASSFPGPQHF
TGTGCCAGCAGTTTCCCAGGGCCCCAGCATTTT
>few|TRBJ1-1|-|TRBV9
CASSPQQGLNTEAFF
TGTGCCAGCAGCCCTCAACAGGGTTTGAACACTGAAGCTTTCTTT
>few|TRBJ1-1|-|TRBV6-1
CASSGHLKNTEAFF
TGTGCCAGCAGTGGACACTTGAAGAACACTGAAGCTTTCTTT
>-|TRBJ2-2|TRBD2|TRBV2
CASSATSGGSRELFF
TGTGCCAGCAGCGCCACTAGCGGGGGGAGCCGGGAGCTGTTTTTT
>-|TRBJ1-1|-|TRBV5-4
CASRIGVTMNTEAFF
TGTGCCAGCAGAATAGGGGTAACCATGAACACTGAAGCTTTCTTT
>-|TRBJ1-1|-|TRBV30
CAWSVGLTETEAFF
TGTGCCTGGAGTGTCGGTCTAACGGAGACTGAAGCTTTCTTT
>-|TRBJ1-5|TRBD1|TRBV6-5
CASRPLDRGNQPQHF
TGTGCCAGCAGACCTTTAGACAGGGGAAACCAGCCCCAGCATTTT
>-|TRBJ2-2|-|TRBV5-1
CASSQQGPPGELFF
TGCGCCAGCAGCCAACAGGGCCCCCCCGGGGAGCTGTTTTTT
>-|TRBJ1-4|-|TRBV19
CASSIRTVEKLFF
TGTGCCAGTAGTATTCGGACTGTGGAAAAACTGTTTTTT
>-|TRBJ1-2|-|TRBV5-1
CASSLRGHYGYTF
TGCGCCAGCAGCCTGCGGGGCCACTATGGCTACACCTTC
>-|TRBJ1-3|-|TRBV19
CASSNDRSSGNTIYF
TGTGCCAGTAGCAATGACAGGAGCTCTGGAAACACCATATATTTT
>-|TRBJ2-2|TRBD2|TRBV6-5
CASRLLAGEIGELFF
TGTGCCAGCAGACTCCTAGCGGGGGAGATCGGGGAGCTGTTTTTT
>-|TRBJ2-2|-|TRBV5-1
CASSSDVAFIGGGELFF
TGCGCCAGCAGCTCGGATGTAGCCTTTATAGGAGGCGGGGAGCTGTTTTTT
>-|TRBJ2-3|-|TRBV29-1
CSTGAEEQTSHGTDTQYF
TGCAGCACGGGGGCTGAGGAACAGACTAGCCATGGCACAGATACGCAGTATTTT
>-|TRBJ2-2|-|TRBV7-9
CASSLDSPRGTGELFF
TGTGCCAGCAGCTTAGACAGTCCAAGGGGCACCGGGGAGCTGTTTTTT
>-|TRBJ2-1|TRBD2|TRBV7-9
CASSARLAGVGSYNEQFF
TGTGCCAGCAGCGCCCGACTAGCGGGAGTTGGCTCCTACAATGAGCAGTTCTTC
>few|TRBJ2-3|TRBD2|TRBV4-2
CASSQKTSGVADTQYF
TGTGCCAGCAGCCAGAAGACTAGCGGGGTGGCAGATACGCAGTATTTT
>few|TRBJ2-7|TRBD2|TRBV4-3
CASSQGLAGPLEQYF
TGCGCCAGCAGCCAAGGACTAGCGGGACCCCTCGAGCAGTACTTC
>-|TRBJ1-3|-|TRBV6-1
CASSVTGGRSGNTIYF
TGTGCCAGCAGTGTGACGGGGGGGAGGAGTGGAAACACCATATATTTT
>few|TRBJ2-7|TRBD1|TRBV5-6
CASSPRTGYEQYF
TGTGCCAGCAGCCCGAGGACAGGGTACGAGCAGTACTTC
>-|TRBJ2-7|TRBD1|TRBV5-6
CASSLVGTGGAYEQYF
TGTGCCAGCAGCTTGGTTGGGACAGGGGGTGCCTACGAGCAGTACTTC
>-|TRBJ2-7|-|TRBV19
CASSIDWTLGEQYF
TGTGCCAGTAGTATAGATTGGACTCTGGGCGAGCAGTACTTC
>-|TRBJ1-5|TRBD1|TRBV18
CASSTGALGNQPQHF
TGTGCCAGCTCAACAGGGGCGTTGGGCAATCAGCCCCAGCATTTT
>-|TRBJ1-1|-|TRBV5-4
CASSLTGTRETEAFF
TGTGCCAGCAGCTTGACAGGGACGAGAGAGACTGAAGCTTTCTTT
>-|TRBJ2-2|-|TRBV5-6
CASSLIRDSKNTGELFF
TGTGCCAGCAGCCTGATCCGAGACAGTAAGAACACCGGGGAGCTGTTTTTT
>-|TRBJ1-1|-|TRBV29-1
CSVVLLFRAEAFF
TGCAGCGTCGTACTGTTGTTCAGGGCTGAAGCTTTCTTT
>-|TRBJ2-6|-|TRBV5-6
CASSLGAYGANVLTF
TGTGCCAGCAGCTTGGGGGCTTATGGGGCCAACGTCCTGACTTTC
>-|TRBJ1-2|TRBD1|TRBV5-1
CASGIGTGANYGYTF
TGCGCCAGCGGCATCGGGACAGGGGCTAACTATGGCTACACCTTC
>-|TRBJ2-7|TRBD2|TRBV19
CASSIGGGTYEQYF
TGTGCCAGTAGTATAGGGGGGGGTACCTACGAGCAGTACTTC
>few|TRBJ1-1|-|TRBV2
CASRIRGTANTEAFF
TGTGCCAGCAGGATTCGGGGGACGGCAAACACTGAAGCTTTCTTT